This TCR beta chain was captured in a study of early T cells in non-severe SARS-CoV-2 infection. Germline CDR1 is MDHEN and CDR2 is SYDVKM. V lost 0 bases to trimming and J lost 8 bases; unmatched junction nucleotides: 6. The CDR3 has 17 amino acids. In TCRdb, the 5' RACE reads were re-called with MiXCR into one record per CDR3 protein. The profile shows about 100,000 distinct CDR3 sequences, roughly an eighth of them singletons. This clonotype was recorded many times. The sample was whole blood. The chain links TRBV28 to TRBJ2-1; 14 bases align to TRBD2. The sequence derives from an adult who was a healthcare worker with PCR-confirmed SARS-CoV-2 infection or an uninfected control (not recorded which). DNA of the CDR3: TGTGCCAGCAGTTTATGGGGACTAGCGGGGGTTGGCTATGAGCAGTTCTTC. Its translation is CASSLWGLAGVGYEQFF.